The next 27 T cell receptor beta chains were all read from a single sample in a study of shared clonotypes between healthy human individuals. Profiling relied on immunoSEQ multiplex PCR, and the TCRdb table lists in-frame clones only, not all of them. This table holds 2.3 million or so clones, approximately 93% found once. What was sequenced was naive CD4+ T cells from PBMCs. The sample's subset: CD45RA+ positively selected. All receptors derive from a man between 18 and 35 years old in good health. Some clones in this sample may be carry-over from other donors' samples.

DNA for the CDR3: TGCGCCAGCAGCTTGGAGGGGGGCTACAGGGGTGAAAAACTGTTTTTT. Translated, it gives CASSLEGGYRGEKLFF. This chain connects TRBV5-1 to TRBJ1-4, with 7 bases fitting TRBD1. This CDR3 region has 16 residues. V trimming: 0 bases; J trimming: 7 bases; junction bases outside the gene matches: 9. Germline CDR1 reads SGHRS; CDR2 reads YFSETQ.

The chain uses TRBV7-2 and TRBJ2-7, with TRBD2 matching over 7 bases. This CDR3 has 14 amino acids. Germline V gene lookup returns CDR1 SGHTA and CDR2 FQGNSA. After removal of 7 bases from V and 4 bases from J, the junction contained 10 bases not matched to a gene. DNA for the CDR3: TGTGCCAGCACCGATACCGGGACTATTTACGAGCAGTACTTC. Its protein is CASTDTGTIYEQYF.

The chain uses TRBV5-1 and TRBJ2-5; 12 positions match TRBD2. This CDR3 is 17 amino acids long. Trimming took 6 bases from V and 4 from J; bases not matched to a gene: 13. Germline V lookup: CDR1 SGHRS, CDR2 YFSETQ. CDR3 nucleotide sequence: TGCGCCAGCACCTACTCCCGACTAGCGGGAGAAGGAGAGACCCAGTACTTC. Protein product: CASTYSRLAGEGETQYF.

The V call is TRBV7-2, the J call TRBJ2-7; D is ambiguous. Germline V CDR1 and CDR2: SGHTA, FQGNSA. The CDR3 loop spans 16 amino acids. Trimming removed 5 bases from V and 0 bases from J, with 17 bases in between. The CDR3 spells CASSQAGHRGSYEQYF. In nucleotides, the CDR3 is TGTGCCAGCAGCCAGGCAGGCCACCGTGGCTCCTACGAGCAGTACTTC.

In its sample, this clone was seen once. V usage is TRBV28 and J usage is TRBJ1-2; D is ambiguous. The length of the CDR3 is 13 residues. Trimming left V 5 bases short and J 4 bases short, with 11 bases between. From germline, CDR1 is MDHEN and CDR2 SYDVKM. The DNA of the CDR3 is TGTGCCAGCAGTCAGACGGGATTCTATGGCTACACCTTC. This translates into CASSQTGFYGYTF.

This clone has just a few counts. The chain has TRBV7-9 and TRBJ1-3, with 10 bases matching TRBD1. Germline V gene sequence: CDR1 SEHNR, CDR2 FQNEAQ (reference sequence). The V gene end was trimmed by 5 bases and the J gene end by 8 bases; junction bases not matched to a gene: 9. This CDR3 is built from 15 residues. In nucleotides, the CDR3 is TGTGCCAGCAGCCGAGGGACAGGGGCAGAGGACACCATATATTTT. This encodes CASSRGTGAEDTIYF.

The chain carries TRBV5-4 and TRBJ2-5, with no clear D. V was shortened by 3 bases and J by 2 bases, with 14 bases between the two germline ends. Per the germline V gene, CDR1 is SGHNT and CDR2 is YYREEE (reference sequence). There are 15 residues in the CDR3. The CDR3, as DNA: TGTGCCAGCAGCTGGGATGTCGGATTGCAAGAGACCCAGTACTTC. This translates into CASSWDVGLQETQYF. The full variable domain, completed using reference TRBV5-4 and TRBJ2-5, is ETGVTQSPTHLIKTRGQQVTLRCSSQSGHNTVSWYQQALGQGPQFIFQYYREEENGRGNFPPRFSGLQFPNYSSELNVNALELDDSALYLCASSWDVGLQETQYFGPGTRLLVL.

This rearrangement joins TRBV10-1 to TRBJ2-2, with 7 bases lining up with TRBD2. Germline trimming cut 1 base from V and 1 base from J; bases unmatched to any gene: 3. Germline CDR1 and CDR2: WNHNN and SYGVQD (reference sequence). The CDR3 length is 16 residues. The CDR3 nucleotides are TGCGCCAGCAGTGAGTGGGCTAGCGGGAACACCGGGGAGCTGTTTTTT. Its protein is CASSEWASGNTGELFF.

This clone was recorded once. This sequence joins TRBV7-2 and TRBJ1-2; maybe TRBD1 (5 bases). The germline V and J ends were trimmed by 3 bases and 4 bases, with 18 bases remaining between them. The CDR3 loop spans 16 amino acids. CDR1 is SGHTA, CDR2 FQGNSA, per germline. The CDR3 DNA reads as TGTGCCAGCAGCTTTAGTAGGGTTGGGGGTTTCTATGGCTACACCTTC. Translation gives CASSFSRVGGFYGYTF.

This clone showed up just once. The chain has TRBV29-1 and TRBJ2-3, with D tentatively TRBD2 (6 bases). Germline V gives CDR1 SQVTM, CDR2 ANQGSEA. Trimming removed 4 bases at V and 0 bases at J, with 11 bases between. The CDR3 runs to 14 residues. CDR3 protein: CSVVRTTSTDTQYF. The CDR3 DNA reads TGCAGCGTTGTCAGGACTACTAGCACAGATACGCAGTATTTT.

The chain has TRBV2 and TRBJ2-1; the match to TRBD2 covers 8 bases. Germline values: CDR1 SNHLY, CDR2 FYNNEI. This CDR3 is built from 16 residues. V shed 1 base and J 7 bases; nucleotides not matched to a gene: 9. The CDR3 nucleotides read TGTGCCAGCAGTGAAGAGAAGGCGGGGGGAGGTAATGAGCAGTTCTTC. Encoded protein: CASSEEKAGGGNEQFF.

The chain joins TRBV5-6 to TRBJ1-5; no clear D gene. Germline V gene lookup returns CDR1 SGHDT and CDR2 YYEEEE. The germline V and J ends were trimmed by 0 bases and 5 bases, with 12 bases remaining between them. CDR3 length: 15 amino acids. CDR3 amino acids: CASSLAAQAHQPQHF. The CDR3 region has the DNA TGTGCCAGCAGCTTGGCCGCCCAGGCCCATCAGCCCCAGCATTTT.

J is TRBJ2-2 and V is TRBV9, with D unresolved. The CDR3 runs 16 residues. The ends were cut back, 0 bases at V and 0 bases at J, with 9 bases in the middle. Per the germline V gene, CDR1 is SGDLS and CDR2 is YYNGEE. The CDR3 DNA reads TGTGCCAGCAGCGTAGCCCCTGGCGCGAACACCGGGGAGCTGTTTTTT. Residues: CASSVAPGANTGELFF.

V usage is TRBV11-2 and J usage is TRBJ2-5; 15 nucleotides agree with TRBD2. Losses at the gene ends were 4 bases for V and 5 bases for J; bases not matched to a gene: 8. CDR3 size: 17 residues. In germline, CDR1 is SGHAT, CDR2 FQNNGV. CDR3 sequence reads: CASSWGLAGGRGETQYF. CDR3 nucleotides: TGTGCCAGCAGCTGGGGACTAGCGGGAGGAAGGGGCGAGACCCAGTACTTC.

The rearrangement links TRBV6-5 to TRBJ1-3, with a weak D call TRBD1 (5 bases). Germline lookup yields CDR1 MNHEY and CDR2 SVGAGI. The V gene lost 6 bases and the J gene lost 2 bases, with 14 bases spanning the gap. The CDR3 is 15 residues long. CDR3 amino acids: CASSKGLPPGNTIYF. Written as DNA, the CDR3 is TGTGCCAGCAGCAAGGGGCTACCGCCTGGAAACACCATATATTTT.

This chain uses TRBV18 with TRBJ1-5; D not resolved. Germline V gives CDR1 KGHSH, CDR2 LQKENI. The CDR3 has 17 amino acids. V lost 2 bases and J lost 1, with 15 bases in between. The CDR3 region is CASSPISTSGSNQPQHF. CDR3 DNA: TGTGCCAGCTCACCAATCTCAACATCTGGGAGCAATCAGCCCCAGCATTTT.

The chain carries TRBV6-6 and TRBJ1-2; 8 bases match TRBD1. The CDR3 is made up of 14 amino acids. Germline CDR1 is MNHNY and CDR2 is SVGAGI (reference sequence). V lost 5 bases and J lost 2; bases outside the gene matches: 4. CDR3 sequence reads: CASSRDRGNYGYTF. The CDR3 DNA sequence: TGTGCCAGCAGTAGAGACAGGGGAAACTATGGCTACACCTTC.

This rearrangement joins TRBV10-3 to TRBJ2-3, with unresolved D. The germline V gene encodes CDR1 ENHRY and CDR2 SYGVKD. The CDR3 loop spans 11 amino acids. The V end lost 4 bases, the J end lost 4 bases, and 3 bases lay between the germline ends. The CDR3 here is CAISGPDTQYF. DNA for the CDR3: TGTGCCATCAGTGGCCCAGATACGCAGTATTTT.

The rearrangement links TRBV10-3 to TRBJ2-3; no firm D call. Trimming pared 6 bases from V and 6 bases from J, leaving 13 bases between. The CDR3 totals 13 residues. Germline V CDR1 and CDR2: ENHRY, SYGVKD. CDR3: CAISLRPGDTQYF. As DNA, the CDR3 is TGTGCCATCAGCTTAAGGCCCGGGGATACGCAGTATTTT.

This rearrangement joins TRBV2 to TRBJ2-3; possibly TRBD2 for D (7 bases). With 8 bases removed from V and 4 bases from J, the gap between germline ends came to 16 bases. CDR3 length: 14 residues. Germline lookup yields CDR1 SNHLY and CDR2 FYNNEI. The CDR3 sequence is CASAEGGAADTQYF. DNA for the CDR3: TGTGCCAGCGCTGAAGGGGGGGCCGCAGATACGCAGTATTTT.

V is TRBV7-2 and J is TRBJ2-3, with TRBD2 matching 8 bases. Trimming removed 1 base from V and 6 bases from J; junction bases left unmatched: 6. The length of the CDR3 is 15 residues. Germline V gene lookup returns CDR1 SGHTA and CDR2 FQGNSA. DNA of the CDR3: TGTGCCAGCAGCTTAGTCGGGACTAGAGGCGATACGCAGTATTTT. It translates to CASSLVGTRGDTQYF.

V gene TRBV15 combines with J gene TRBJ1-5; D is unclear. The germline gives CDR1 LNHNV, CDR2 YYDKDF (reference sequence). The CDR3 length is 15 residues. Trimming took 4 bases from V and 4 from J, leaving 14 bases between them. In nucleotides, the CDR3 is TGTGCCACCAGCACGAGTGCGGGGTCTAATCAGCCCCAGCATTTT. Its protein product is CATSTSAGSNQPQHF. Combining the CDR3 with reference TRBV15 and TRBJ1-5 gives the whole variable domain DAMVIQNPRYQVTQFGKPVTLSCSQTLNHNVMYWYQQKSSQAPKLLFHYYDKDFNNEADTPDNFQSRRPNTSFCFLDIRSPGLGDTAMYLCATSTSAGSNQPQHFGDGTRLSIL.

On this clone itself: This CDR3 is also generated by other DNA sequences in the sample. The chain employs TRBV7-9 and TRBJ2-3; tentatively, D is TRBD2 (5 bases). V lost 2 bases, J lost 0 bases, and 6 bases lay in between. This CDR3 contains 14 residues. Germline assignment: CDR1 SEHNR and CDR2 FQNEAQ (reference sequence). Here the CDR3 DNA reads TGTGCCAGCAGCTTAAGCGGCAGCACAGATACGCAGTATTTT. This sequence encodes CASSLSGSTDTQYF.

The CDR3 nucleotides are TGTGCCAGCAGTGAAGGGGGGCACGGCAATCAGCCCCAGCATTTT. Residues: CASSEGGHGNQPQHF. This chain links TRBV6-1 with TRBJ1-5; D may be TRBD1 (6 bases). Germline-derived CDR1 and CDR2 are MNHNS and SASEGT. V was trimmed by 1 base and J by 2 bases, leaving 9 bases between them. This CDR3 has 15 residues.

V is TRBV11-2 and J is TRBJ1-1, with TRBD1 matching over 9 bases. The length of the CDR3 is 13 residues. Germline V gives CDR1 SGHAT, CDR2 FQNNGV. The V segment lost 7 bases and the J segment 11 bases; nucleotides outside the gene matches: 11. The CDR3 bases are TGTGCCAGCACCGAAAAACAGGGGGCCAGGGCTTTCTTT. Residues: CASTEKQGARAFF.

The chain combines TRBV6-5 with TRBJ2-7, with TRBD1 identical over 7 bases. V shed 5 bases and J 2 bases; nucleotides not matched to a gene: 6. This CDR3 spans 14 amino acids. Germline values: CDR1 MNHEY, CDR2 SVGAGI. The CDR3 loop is CASSEQGHPYEQYF. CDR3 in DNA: TGTGCCAGCAGTGAACAGGGGCATCCCTACGAGCAGTACTTC.

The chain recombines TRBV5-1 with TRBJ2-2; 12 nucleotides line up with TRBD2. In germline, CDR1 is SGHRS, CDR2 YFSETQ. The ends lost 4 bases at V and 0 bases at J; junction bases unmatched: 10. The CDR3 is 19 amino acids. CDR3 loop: CASSGRPGTSGSNTGELFF. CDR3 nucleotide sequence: TGCGCCAGCAGCGGACGCCCCGGGACTAGCGGGTCGAACACCGGGGAGCTGTTTTTT.